This T cell receptor beta chain came from a study of cytomegalovirus exposure and HLA in healthy donors. Study as a whole: In a previous analysis, approximately 110 million unique TCR beta sequences were found from some 200 million T cells.

Regarding the study as a whole: Cytomegalovirus-associated status was assigned to about 160 TCR beta chains.

PCR primers comprised 60 Vbeta and 13 Jbeta primers. TCRdb keeps only in-frame clones here, not all; method: immunoSEQ multiplex PCR. The repertoire holds roughly 230,000 clones, around 80% seen once, with 0.47% in the top ten. As concerns this clone: Its antigen is currently unknown.

The CDR3 sequence is 14 residues long. The V gene lost 8 bases and the J gene lost 4 bases, with 16 bases spanning the gap. Germline values: CDR1 SGHAT, CDR2 FQDESV (reference sequence). The rearrangement links TRBV11-1 to TRBJ2-3, with no clear D. Sequencing input: PBMCs. This receptor was obtained from a boy aged 5-17 years in good health and CMV-seronegative. In nucleotides, the CDR3 is TGTGCCAGCCCCCACCCCGAAGAGGCAGATACGCAGTATTTT. Its translation is CASPHPEEADTQYF.